A selection of T cell receptor beta chains follows, all from one sample in a study of blood T cell repertoires in COVID-19. Using immunoSEQ multiplex PCR, the repertoire was profiled, and TCRdb retains in-frame clones only, with some absent. The repertoire holds about 280,000 clones, with approximately 86% as singletons. Sequencing was performed on peripheral blood. The source is a man between 18 and 35 years old with active or convalescent COVID-19. CDR3s include the opening cysteine and the closing phenylalanine or tryptophan. Fields, in order: CDR3 length, V gene, J gene, D gene, clone size, CDR3 protein, CDR3 DNA. The D gene is left open where the match is weak. Part of the rows lack a size; the others show once, few, many or a class for expanded clones.

CDR3 length: 14; V gene: TRBV12-5; J gene: TRBJ1-1; D gene: -; clone size: once; CDR3 protein: CASGLSGANTEAFF; CDR3 DNA: TGTGCTAGTGGTTTATCAGGGGCCAACACTGAAGCTTTCTTT
CDR3 length: 14; V gene: TRBV5-5; J gene: TRBJ1-3; D gene: -; clone size: many; CDR3 protein: CASSFGGSGNTIYF; CDR3 DNA: TGTGCCAGCAGCTTCGGGGGTTCTGGAAACACCATATATTTT
CDR3 length: 16; V gene: TRBV3-1/TRBV3-2; J gene: TRBJ1-2; D gene: TRBD1; clone size: -; CDR3 protein: CASSRDKGAGFYGYTF; CDR3 DNA: TGTGCCAGCAGCCGGGACAAGGGGGCCGGTTTCTATGGCTACACCTTC
CDR3 length: 16; V gene: TRBV24-1; J gene: TRBJ2-5; D gene: TRBD1; clone size: few; CDR3 protein: CATSDPTPGQAETQYF; CDR3 DNA: TGTGCCACCAGTGACCCGACGCCGGGACAGGCGGAGACCCAGTACTTC
CDR3 length: 14; V gene: TRBV6-2/TRBV6-3; J gene: TRBJ2-7; D gene: -; clone size: few; CDR3 protein: CASSYSEGPNEQYF; CDR3 DNA: TGTGCCAGCAGTTACTCGGAGGGGCCCAACGAGCAGTACTTC
CDR3 length: 14; V gene: TRBV5-5; J gene: TRBJ1-6; D gene: -; clone size: -; CDR3 protein: CASSLYRSDSPLHF; CDR3 DNA: TGTGCCAGCAGCTTGTACAGGTCGGATTCACCCCTCCACTTT
CDR3 length: 14; V gene: TRBV5-4; J gene: TRBJ2-1; D gene: TRBD2; clone size: -; CDR3 protein: CASQLAGGQNEQFF; CDR3 DNA: TGTGCCAGCCAACTAGCGGGGGGGCAAAATGAGCAGTTCTTC
CDR3 length: 15; V gene: TRBV4-1; J gene: TRBJ1-5; D gene: -; clone size: few; CDR3 protein: CASSQDMGSNQPQHF; CDR3 DNA: TGCGCCAGCAGCCAAGATATGGGCAGCAATCAGCCCCAGCATTTT
CDR3 length: 15; V gene: TRBV6-5; J gene: TRBJ2-7; D gene: TRBD1; clone size: once; CDR3 protein: CASSSRDRGSYEQYF; CDR3 DNA: TGTGCCAGCAGTTCCCGGGACAGGGGGTCCTACGAGCAGTACTTC
CDR3 length: 14; V gene: TRBV6-5; J gene: TRBJ1-2; D gene: TRBD1; clone size: -; CDR3 protein: CASIPDRGPYGYTF; CDR3 DNA: TGTGCCAGCATTCCGGACAGGGGGCCTTATGGCTACACCTTC
CDR3 length: 19; V gene: TRBV7-3; J gene: TRBJ1-1; D gene: TRBD1; clone size: -; CDR3 protein: CASSHYPYPGTGGNTEAFF; CDR3 DNA: TGTGCCAGCAGCCATTACCCCTATCCCGGGACAGGGGGCAACACTGAAGCTTTCTTT
CDR3 length: 15; V gene: TRBV16; J gene: TRBJ2-2; D gene: -; clone size: -; CDR3 protein: CASSQSGRNTGELFF; CDR3 DNA: TGTGCCAGCAGCCAATCAGGGAGAAACACCGGGGAGCTGTTTTTT
CDR3 length: 13; V gene: TRBV5-1; J gene: TRBJ1-1; D gene: -; clone size: -; CDR3 protein: CASSPGPGTEAFF; CDR3 DNA: TGCGCCAGCAGCCCCGGTCCGGGAACTGAAGCTTTCTTT
CDR3 length: 15; V gene: TRBV13; J gene: TRBJ2-1; D gene: TRBD2; clone size: -; CDR3 protein: CASSPPASGGNEQFF; CDR3 DNA: TGTGCCAGTTCCCCTCCGGCTAGCGGGGGGAATGAGCAGTTCTTC
CDR3 length: 15; V gene: TRBV6-1; J gene: TRBJ1-1; D gene: -; clone size: -; CDR3 protein: CASSEAQGLDTEAFF; CDR3 DNA: TGTGCCAGCAGTGAGGCGCAGGGGTTGGACACTGAAGCTTTCTTT
CDR3 length: 13; V gene: TRBV9; J gene: TRBJ1-1; D gene: -; clone size: -; CDR3 protein: CASSEDRSTEAFF; CDR3 DNA: TGTGCCAGCAGCGAGGACAGAAGCACTGAAGCTTTCTTT
CDR3 length: 16; V gene: TRBV6-1; J gene: TRBJ1-3; D gene: -; clone size: -; CDR3 protein: CASSEWTPHSGNTIYF; CDR3 DNA: TGTGCCAGCAGTGAATGGACACCGCACTCTGGAAACACCATATATTTT
CDR3 length: 15; V gene: TRBV3-1/TRBV3-2; J gene: TRBJ2-2; D gene: -; clone size: -; CDR3 protein: CASSPAGVGTGELFF; CDR3 DNA: TGTGCCAGCAGCCCCGCAGGGGTAGGGACCGGGGAGCTGTTTTTT
CDR3 length: 13; V gene: TRBV12-5; J gene: TRBJ2-2; D gene: -; clone size: once; CDR3 protein: CASGGGGTGELFF; CDR3 DNA: TGTGCTAGTGGAGGGGGTGGAACCGGGGAGCTGTTTTTT
CDR3 length: 16; V gene: TRBV6-4; J gene: TRBJ1-4; D gene: TRBD1; clone size: -; CDR3 protein: CASIKGAGATNEKLFF; CDR3 DNA: TGTGCCAGCATCAAGGGGGCGGGCGCAACTAATGAAAAACTGTTTTTT
CDR3 length: 16; V gene: TRBV9; J gene: TRBJ2-1; D gene: TRBD2; clone size: -; CDR3 protein: CASSVEGTTFDNEQFF; CDR3 DNA: TGTGCCAGCAGCGTAGAGGGGACTACCTTCGACAATGAGCAGTTCTTC
CDR3 length: 12; V gene: TRBV20-1; J gene: TRBJ1-5; D gene: -; clone size: -; CDR3 protein: CSASTGVQPQHF; CDR3 DNA: TGCAGTGCTAGTACGGGGGTTCAGCCCCAGCATTTT
CDR3 length: 14; V gene: TRBV5-6; J gene: TRBJ1-3; D gene: -; clone size: -; CDR3 protein: CASSYRDSGNTIYF; CDR3 DNA: TGTGCCAGCAGCTACCGAGACTCTGGAAACACCATATATTTT
CDR3 length: 16; V gene: TRBV5-1; J gene: TRBJ1-2; D gene: TRBD1; clone size: -; CDR3 protein: CASSSRQGAQGYGYTF; CDR3 DNA: TGCGCCAGCAGCTCGAGACAGGGGGCGCAGGGCTATGGCTACACCTTC
CDR3 length: 14; V gene: TRBV5-1; J gene: TRBJ2-7; D gene: -; clone size: -; CDR3 protein: CASSAFQGRYEQYF; CDR3 DNA: TGCGCCAGCAGCGCCTTTCAGGGTCGCTACGAGCAGTACTTC
CDR3 length: 13; V gene: TRBV9; J gene: TRBJ1-1; D gene: -; clone size: few; CDR3 protein: CASSAPDSPEAFF; CDR3 DNA: TGTGCCAGCAGCGCCCCGGACAGTCCTGAAGCTTTCTTT
CDR3 length: 14; V gene: TRBV6-5; J gene: TRBJ1-3; D gene: -; clone size: -; CDR3 protein: CASIKGGTGNTIYF; CDR3 DNA: TGTGCCAGCATCAAGGGGGGGACTGGAAACACCATATATTTT
CDR3 length: 15; V gene: TRBV28; J gene: TRBJ2-4; D gene: -; clone size: -; CDR3 protein: CASRTGDLAKNIQYF; CDR3 DNA: TGTGCCAGCAGGACAGGAGACCTAGCCAAAAACATTCAGTACTTC
CDR3 length: 16; V gene: TRBV18; J gene: TRBJ2-7; D gene: TRBD2; clone size: -; CDR3 protein: CASSPPGTRGYYEQYF; CDR3 DNA: TGTGCCAGCTCACCCCCGGGGACTAGGGGATACTACGAGCAGTACTTC
CDR3 length: 15; V gene: TRBV28; J gene: TRBJ1-1; D gene: -; clone size: -; CDR3 protein: CASSLPGWMNTEAFF; CDR3 DNA: TGTGCCAGCAGTTTGCCAGGGTGGATGAACACTGAAGCTTTCTTT
CDR3 length: 15; V gene: TRBV19; J gene: TRBJ2-7; D gene: TRBD1; clone size: -; CDR3 protein: CASSPGQGASYEQYF; CDR3 DNA: TGTGCCAGTAGCCCGGGACAGGGGGCGTCCTACGAGCAGTACTTC
CDR3 length: 14; V gene: TRBV2; J gene: TRBJ2-2; D gene: TRBD2; clone size: -; CDR3 protein: CASRIAGGAGELFF; CDR3 DNA: TGTGCCAGCAGGATAGCGGGGGGGGCCGGGGAGCTGTTTTTT
CDR3 length: 12; V gene: TRBV27; J gene: TRBJ2-7; D gene: -; clone size: -; CDR3 protein: CASVSGTYEQYF; CDR3 DNA: TGTGCCAGCGTATCCGGGACCTACGAGCAGTACTTC
CDR3 length: 13; V gene: TRBV6-5; J gene: TRBJ1-1; D gene: -; clone size: -; CDR3 protein: CASRQQGYTEAFF; CDR3 DNA: TGTGCCAGCAGACAACAGGGATACACTGAAGCTTTCTTT
CDR3 length: 13; V gene: TRBV25-1; J gene: TRBJ1-3; D gene: -; clone size: -; CDR3 protein: CASRTVSGDTIYF; CDR3 DNA: TGTGCCAGCAGAACGGTCTCGGGGGACACCATATATTTT
CDR3 length: 14; V gene: TRBV13; J gene: TRBJ2-2; D gene: -; clone size: -; CDR3 protein: CASSAVTTTGELFF; CDR3 DNA: TGTGCCAGCAGCGCCGTCACAACCACCGGGGAGCTGTTTTTT
CDR3 length: 13; V gene: TRBV5-1; J gene: TRBJ1-3; D gene: TRBD1; clone size: -; CDR3 protein: CASSSGQRNTIYF; CDR3 DNA: TGCGCCAGCAGCTCGGGACAGCGAAACACCATATATTTT
CDR3 length: 18; V gene: TRBV27; J gene: TRBJ1-5; D gene: -; clone size: once; CDR3 protein: CASSLSGVGGEGNQPQHF; CDR3 DNA: TGTGCCAGCAGTTTATCAGGAGTCGGGGGGGAGGGCAACCAGCCCCAGCATTTT
CDR3 length: 12; V gene: TRBV12-3/TRBV12-4; J gene: TRBJ2-7; D gene: -; clone size: -; CDR3 protein: CASSFNTYEQYF; CDR3 DNA: TGTGCCAGCAGTTTCAACACCTACGAGCAGTACTTC
CDR3 length: 17; V gene: TRBV6-6; J gene: TRBJ1-1; D gene: TRBD1; clone size: -; CDR3 protein: CASSPTGQGALGTEAFF; CDR3 DNA: TGTGCCAGCAGTCCCACCGGACAGGGGGCGCTTGGCACTGAAGCTTTCTTT
CDR3 length: 15; V gene: TRBV7-9; J gene: TRBJ2-5; D gene: -; clone size: -; CDR3 protein: CASRPRDDVAETQYF; CDR3 DNA: TGTGCCAGCAGACCCAGGGATGACGTTGCGGAGACCCAGTACTTC
CDR3 length: 16; V gene: TRBV11-2; J gene: TRBJ1-5; D gene: -; clone size: -; CDR3 protein: CASSLFGAGVNQPQHF; CDR3 DNA: TGTGCCAGCAGCTTATTTGGTGCAGGGGTCAATCAGCCCCAGCATTTT
CDR3 length: 18; V gene: TRBV5-1; J gene: TRBJ2-3; D gene: TRBD2; clone size: few; CDR3 protein: CASSLANRLAGDTDTQYF; CDR3 DNA: TGCGCCAGCAGCTTGGCCAACCGACTAGCGGGGGACACAGATACGCAGTATTTT
CDR3 length: 14; V gene: TRBV20-1; J gene: TRBJ2-5; D gene: TRBD2; clone size: once; CDR3 protein: CSASSSGGPASQYF; CDR3 DNA: TGCAGTGCTAGTTCTAGCGGGGGGCCCGCGTCCCAGTACTTC
CDR3 length: 14; V gene: TRBV6-5; J gene: TRBJ1-2; D gene: -; clone size: -; CDR3 protein: CASSRAPRGYGYTF; CDR3 DNA: TGTGCCAGCAGTCGCGCACCGAGGGGGTATGGCTACACCTTC
CDR3 length: 15; V gene: TRBV3-1/TRBV3-2; J gene: TRBJ1-6; D gene: TRBD1; clone size: -; CDR3 protein: CASSPAGTEYSPLHF; CDR3 DNA: TGTGCCAGCAGCCCCGCCGGGACAGAATATTCACCCCTCCACTTT
CDR3 length: 15; V gene: TRBV6-5; J gene: TRBJ2-1; D gene: -; clone size: -; CDR3 protein: CASSRTTTPNNEQFF; CDR3 DNA: TGTGCCAGCAGTCGTACTACTACGCCAAACAATGAGCAGTTCTTC
CDR3 length: 14; V gene: TRBV19; J gene: TRBJ1-5; D gene: TRBD1; clone size: -; CDR3 protein: CASSLGRGRLPQHF; CDR3 DNA: TGTGCCAGTAGTTTGGGCAGGGGGCGACTGCCCCAGCATTTT
CDR3 length: 16; V gene: TRBV11-2; J gene: TRBJ2-7; D gene: -; clone size: -; CDR3 protein: CASSLERAVRFYEQYF; CDR3 DNA: TGTGCCAGCAGCTTAGAGCGGGCAGTTAGGTTCTACGAGCAGTACTTC
CDR3 length: 15; V gene: TRBV7-8; J gene: TRBJ2-3; D gene: -; clone size: -; CDR3 protein: CASSLARYGTDTQYF; CDR3 DNA: TGTGCCAGCAGCTTAGCGAGGTACGGGACAGATACGCAGTATTTT
CDR3 length: 15; V gene: TRBV9; J gene: TRBJ1-5; D gene: -; clone size: -; CDR3 protein: CASSPFYRGNQPQHF; CDR3 DNA: TGTGCCAGCAGCCCCTTTTACAGAGGCAATCAGCCCCAGCATTTT
CDR3 length: 14; V gene: TRBV13; J gene: TRBJ1-2; D gene: TRBD1; clone size: -; CDR3 protein: CASSLPGGNYGYTF; CDR3 DNA: TGTGCCAGCAGCTTACCAGGGGGTAACTATGGCTACACCTTC
CDR3 length: 15; V gene: TRBV3-1/TRBV3-2; J gene: TRBJ2-3; D gene: -; clone size: -; CDR3 protein: CASSPPIPGVDTQYF; CDR3 DNA: TGTGCCAGCAGCCCCCCGATCCCCGGGGTAGATACGCAGTATTTT
CDR3 length: 17; V gene: TRBV4-1; J gene: TRBJ2-3; D gene: -; clone size: once; CDR3 protein: CASSQERTLGGTDTQYF; CDR3 DNA: TGCGCCAGCAGCCAAGAGAGAACTCTCGGGGGAACAGATACGCAGTATTTT